The rows below give T cell receptor beta chains drawn from one sample of a study of cytomegalovirus exposure and HLA in healthy donors. Clones were sequenced by immunoSEQ multiplex PCR, and TCRdb holds only the in-frame ones, with some missing. Of 78,000 or so clones in the sample, around 60% are singletons; the top ten hold 4.4%. The sample comprised PBMCs. These receptors came from a male donor in good health and CMV-seropositive. Both conserved end residues are part of each CDR3. The D gene is left open where the match is weak. A clone size is listed for some rows: how often the clone was seen (once, few, many), or a class if it is expanded.

size: once
J: TRBJ2-7
V: TRBV6-1
D: .
CDR3: CASSMNPGYEQYF
DNA: TGTGCCAGCAGTATGAACCCCGGCTACGAGCAGTACTTC

size: .
J: TRBJ2-2
V: TRBV5-1
D: TRBD2
CDR3: CASRLGLAGAYTGELFF
DNA: TGCGCCAGCAGACTGGGACTAGCGGGGGCCTACACCGGGGAGCTGTTTTTT

size: .
J: TRBJ2-7
V: TRBV7-8
D: .
CDR3: CASSPDRGREQYF
DNA: TGTGCCAGCAGTCCGGACAGAGGTCGAGAGCAGTACTTC

size: .
J: TRBJ1-5
V: TRBV5-5
D: .
CDR3: CASSPITGYNQPQHF
DNA: TGTGCCAGCAGCCCAATTACAGGTTACAATCAGCCCCAGCATTTT

size: .
J: TRBJ1-4
V: TRBV28
D: .
CDR3: CASSLIGGGANEKLFF
DNA: TGTGCCAGCAGTTTGATAGGGGGTGGTGCTAATGAAAAACTGTTTTTT

size: .
J: TRBJ2-5
V: TRBV2
D: TRBD2
CDR3: CASSLGLAGAQETQYF
DNA: TGTGCCAGCAGTCTCGGACTAGCGGGGGCCCAAGAGACCCAGTACTTC

size: .
J: TRBJ2-7
V: TRBV6-5
D: TRBD1
CDR3: CASSWVGQIYEQYF
DNA: TGTGCCAGCAGTTGGGTGGGACAGATCTACGAGCAGTACTTC

size: .
J: TRBJ2-7
V: TRBV28
D: .
CDR3: CASTLRTPYEQYF
DNA: TGTGCCAGCACCCTCCGGACTCCTTACGAGCAGTACTTC

size: few
J: TRBJ2-7
V: TRBV7-8
D: .
CDR3: CASRNRFSYEQYF
DNA: TGTGCCAGCAGGAATCGGTTCTCCTACGAGCAGTACTTC

size: .
J: TRBJ2-3
V: TRBV27
D: .
CDR3: CASSLRLTDTQYF
DNA: TGTGCCAGCAGTTTACGACTCACAGATACGCAGTATTTT

size: .
J: TRBJ2-5
V: TRBV19
D: TRBD2
CDR3: CASSIDQGGVEETQYF
DNA: TGTGCCAGTAGTATCGACCAGGGAGGGGTGGAAGAGACCCAGTACTTC

size: .
J: TRBJ1-1
V: TRBV6-5
D: .
CDR3: CASIGQLNTEAFF
DNA: TGTGCCAGCATCGGACAGTTGAACACTGAAGCTTTCTTT

size: .
J: TRBJ2-1
V: TRBV6-5
D: TRBD2
CDR3: CASTQLAGDNEQFF
DNA: TGTGCCAGCACCCAACTAGCGGGAGACAATGAGCAGTTCTTC

size: few
J: TRBJ1-5
V: TRBV7-9
D: .
CDR3: CASSSGTFLNQPQHF
DNA: TGTGCCAGCAGCTCCGGGACTTTTTTAAATCAGCCCCAGCATTTT

size: .
J: TRBJ1-1
V: TRBV7-8
D: .
CDR3: CASSLGTGQTYSEAFF
DNA: TGTGCCAGCAGCTTAGGGACGGGACAAACATATTCTGAAGCTTTCTTT

size: .
J: TRBJ2-3
V: TRBV5-4
D: TRBD2
CDR3: CASSKGLAGGGGGDTQYF
DNA: TGTGCCAGCAGTAAGGGACTAGCGGGAGGAGGAGGTGGAGATACGCAGTATTTT

size: .
J: TRBJ2-2
V: TRBV18
D: TRBD2
CDR3: CASSLLPVAGGRVTGELFF
DNA: TGTGCCAGCTCACTCCTCCCGGTAGCGGGAGGCCGGGTCACCGGGGAGCTGTTTTTT

size: .
J: TRBJ2-6
V: TRBV7-2
D: TRBD2
CDR3: CASSLVGTSGASGANVLTF
DNA: TGTGCCAGCAGCTTAGTGGGGACTAGCGGGGCAAGTGGGGCCAACGTCCTGACTTTC

size: few
J: TRBJ2-7
V: TRBV19
D: TRBD2
CDR3: CASSLGLAAYEQYF
DNA: TGTGCCAGTAGTCTCGGACTAGCGGCCTACGAGCAGTACTTC

size: .
J: TRBJ2-3
V: TRBV15
D: TRBD2
CDR3: CATSRDKASGTFTDTQYF
DNA: TGTGCCACCAGCAGAGATAAGGCTAGCGGGACCTTCACAGATACGCAGTATTTT

size: .
J: TRBJ2-5
V: TRBV4-2
D: TRBD1
CDR3: CASSQEGLTGEETQYF
DNA: TGTGCCAGCAGCCAAGAGGGTCTCACAGGGGAAGAGACCCAGTACTTC

size: .
J: TRBJ1-2
V: TRBV13
D: .
CDR3: CASSAETVLFYGYTF
DNA: TGTGCCAGCAGCGCTGAGACAGTTCTTTTCTATGGCTACACCTTC

size: .
J: TRBJ2-5
V: TRBV6-5
D: TRBD1
CDR3: CASSYLPDREETQYF
DNA: TGTGCCAGCAGTTACCTCCCCGACAGGGAAGAGACCCAGTACTTC

size: .
J: TRBJ2-7
V: TRBV4-2
D: TRBD1
CDR3: CASSQQGQIYEQYF
DNA: TGTGCCAGCAGCCAACAGGGACAGATCTACGAGCAGTACTTC

size: .
J: TRBJ2-1
V: TRBV28
D: .
CDR3: CASSPPVRLVTDEQFF
DNA: TGTGCCAGCAGCCCTCCAGTTAGGCTAGTGACTGATGAGCAGTTCTTC

size: .
J: TRBJ2-7
V: TRBV28
D: TRBD1
CDR3: CASSSTRPDRGDEQYF
DNA: TGTGCCAGCAGTTCCACACGCCCGGACAGGGGGGACGAGCAGTACTTC

size: few
J: TRBJ2-1
V: TRBV5-1
D: TRBD1
CDR3: CASSLNTGGGEFF
DNA: TGCGCCAGCAGCTTGAACACAGGGGGCGGGGAGTTCTTC

size: .
J: TRBJ2-7
V: TRBV9
D: .
CDR3: CASSVLSSGYEQYF
DNA: TGTGCCAGCAGCGTACTGAGCTCCGGCTACGAGCAGTACTTC

size: .
J: TRBJ1-1
V: TRBV6-5
D: TRBD1
CDR3: CASSSQGAETEAFF
DNA: TGTGCCAGCAGCTCCCAGGGGGCAGAGACTGAAGCTTTCTTT

size: once
J: TRBJ2-7
V: TRBV7-2
D: TRBD1
CDR3: CATGQGAEQYF
DNA: TGTGCCACCGGACAGGGTGCCGAGCAGTACTTC

size: once
J: TRBJ1-6
V: TRBV4-1
D: TRBD1
CDR3: CASSQAGDRGFNSPLHF
DNA: TGCGCCAGCAGCCAGGCAGGGGACAGGGGGTTTAATTCACCCCTCCACTTT

size: .
J: TRBJ2-2
V: TRBV25-1
D: TRBD1
CDR3: CAIRSGQGTGELFF
DNA: TGTGCCATCCGTTCGGGACAGGGAACCGGGGAGCTGTTTTTT

size: few
J: TRBJ1-5
V: TRBV7-6
D: .
CDR3: CASSPSTGLNQPQHF
DNA: TGTGCCAGCAGCCCTTCGACAGGTCTCAATCAGCCCCAGCATTTT

size: .
J: TRBJ1-4
V: TRBV19
D: .
CDR3: CASRLLRDENKKLFF
DNA: TGTGCCAGTAGGCTTCTCCGGGATGAGAATAAAAAACTGTTTTTT

size: few
J: TRBJ1-5
V: TRBV7-2
D: .
CDR3: CASSSGQLSPQHF
DNA: TGTGCCAGCAGCTCAGGACAGTTAAGTCCCCAGCATTTT

size: once
J: TRBJ2-1
V: TRBV29-1
D: TRBD2
CDR3: CSVASGATYNEQFF
DNA: TGCAGCGTTGCTAGCGGGGCCACCTACAATGAGCAGTTCTTC

size: .
J: TRBJ2-3
V: TRBV6-1
D: TRBD2
CDR3: CASPSGTREDTQYF
DNA: TGTGCCAGCCCGTCCGGGACTAGAGAAGATACGCAGTATTTT

size: .
J: TRBJ2-7
V: TRBV28
D: TRBD1
CDR3: CASSTRTGSYEQYF
DNA: TGTGCCAGCAGTACCCGGACAGGTTCCTACGAGCAGTACTTC

size: .
J: TRBJ2-7
V: TRBV5-4
D: .
CDR3: CATGAESSYEQYF
DNA: TGTGCCACTGGGGCGGAAAGCTCCTACGAGCAGTACTTC

size: .
J: TRBJ1-2
V: TRBV6-5
D: .
CDR3: CASTGVQTAGGYTF
DNA: TGTGCCAGCACCGGAGTACAGACCGCGGGCGGCTACACCTTC

size: .
J: TRBJ2-1
V: TRBV25-1
D: TRBD2
CDR3: CASSVPSGTYEQFF
DNA: TGTGCCAGCAGTGTTCCTAGCGGGACCTATGAGCAGTTCTTC

size: .
J: TRBJ2-2
V: TRBV27
D: .
CDR3: CASSSDRFSNTGELFF
DNA: TGTGCCAGCAGCTCCGACAGATTCTCGAACACCGGGGAGCTGTTTTTT

size: .
J: TRBJ2-1
V: TRBV5-8
D: TRBD2
CDR3: CASSLAVGLAAYNEQFF
DNA: TGTGCCAGCAGCTTGGCGGTCGGACTAGCGGCCTACAATGAGCAGTTCTTC

size: .
J: TRBJ1-2
V: TRBV7-9
D: .
CDR3: CASSLGQLDGYTF
DNA: TGTGCCAGCAGCTTGGGGCAGCTAGATGGCTACACCTTC

size: .
J: TRBJ1-2
V: TRBV19
D: TRBD1
CDR3: CASKVPGQGQGPYGYTF
DNA: TGTGCCAGTAAAGTCCCGGGACAGGGCCAGGGGCCCTATGGCTACACCTTC

size: .
J: TRBJ2-5
V: TRBV7-2
D: .
CDR3: CASSPGFRETQYF
DNA: TGTGCCAGCAGCCCGGGTTTCCGAGAGACCCAGTACTTC

size: .
J: TRBJ1-5
V: TRBV19
D: TRBD1
CDR3: CASSLTGSVRQGASQPQHF
DNA: TGTGCCAGTAGTCTAACCGGATCGGTCAGGCAGGGGGCAAGTCAGCCCCAGCATTTT

size: .
J: TRBJ2-7
V: TRBV7-6
D: TRBD1
CDR3: CASSFGTGSYEQYF
DNA: TGTGCCAGCAGCTTCGGGACAGGTTCCTACGAGCAGTACTTC

size: .
J: TRBJ2-5
V: TRBV2
D: .
CDR3: CASSEGHSNQETQYF
DNA: TGTGCCAGCAGTGAGGGGCACAGCAACCAAGAGACCCAGTACTTC

size: .
J: TRBJ1-1
V: TRBV29-1
D: .
CDR3: CSVRTVEAFF
DNA: TGCAGCGTTAGGACAGTTGAAGCTTTCTTT

size: .
J: TRBJ1-1
V: TRBV13
D: TRBD1
CDR3: CASSLGTGFGFTEAFF
DNA: TGTGCCAGCAGCTTAGGGACAGGGTTCGGGTTCACTGAAGCTTTCTTT

size: few
J: TRBJ2-7
V: TRBV7-9
D: TRBD1
CDR3: CASSSTGQGPYEQYF
DNA: TGTGCCAGCAGCTCAACGGGACAGGGCCCCTACGAGCAGTACTTC

size: once
J: TRBJ2-7
V: TRBV7-2
D: TRBD2
CDR3: CASSLAASGSYEQYF
DNA: TGTGCCAGCAGCTTAGCCGCTAGCGGGAGTTACGAGCAGTACTTC

size: .
J: TRBJ2-3
V: TRBV9
D: .
CDR3: CASSSGEGLSGTQYF
DNA: TGTGCCAGCAGCTCAGGCGAGGGTCTGTCGGGTACGCAGTATTTT